Reported below is one T cell receptor (beta chain). This clonotype is identified as medium-sized (0.01 to 0.1%). Its antigen specificity is not known. Base qualities are not recorded, but no much larger clone differs from it by a single base. To prepare the library, 5' RACE was applied. The sample was run on a NextSeq 500. In the TCR library protocol, a unique molecular identifier was attached to each TCR cDNA molecule so that PCR and sequencing errors could be corrected. Turning to the authors' computational methods: TCR identification, UMI-based error correction and CDR3 extraction were performed with Decombinator tools. TCRs above a frequency of 2 per 1,000, corresponding to the top 1% of the tumor frequency distribution, were defined as expanded. Expanded tumor TCRs statistically deemed absent (corrected P<0.05) from at least one tumor region were classed as regional, and all other expanded tumor TCRs were classed as ubiquitous. Renyi diversity was computed with the R vegan package after each repertoire had been subsampled 100 times to 5,000 TCRs. CDR3 similarity networks were built from amino acid triplet string-kernel similarity, connecting CDR3s with pairwise similarity above 0.82. TCRdb redid the processing of the public reads, applying fastp at Q25 and MiXCR, and retained in-frame beta chains. Identical CDR3 proteins give one entry, which carries the most common genes and DNA. The V and J calls shown here were made by TCRdb, not taken from the authors' results. The sample yields about 1,400 distinct CDR3 sequences; around 7% were counted once. The ten largest make up about a tenth of the sample.

CDR3 length: 16 amino acids, cysteine to phenylalanine. The sequence is cut down to CDR3 DNA, 48 bases in frame from base 1. The V and J ends are trimmed by 0 bases and 6 bases, leaving 15 bases between them. Taken from the germline V gene, the CDR1 and CDR2 loops are MGHRA and YSYEKL. The sample belongs to a study of spatial heterogeneity in lung cancer (dated by TCRdb to about 2019). As for the study more broadly: More beta-chain than alpha-chain transcripts were consistently detected, likely reflecting higher beta-chain transcript abundance. In tumor regions, TCR transcript counts showed a strong correlation with a T cell transcriptional module score from matched bulk RNA-seq. In the raw uncorrected reads, each unique combination of TCR and UMI appeared on average more than ten times. In non-small cell lung cancer, the study quantitatively compared TCR alpha and beta repertoires across several tumor regions, matched nontumor lung, and blood. TCR repertoire features were related to nonsynonymous mutation counts determined by whole-exome sequencing of tumor tissue. At surgery, hundreds of tumor regions, around 67 matched nontumor lung samples and 56 PBMC samples were TCR-sequenced for both alpha and beta chains.

According to the study, the label for this sample's time point signals: sample taken at primary tumor resection. The donors were approximately 70 patients from the lung TRACERx cohort who had early-stage, untreated non-small cell lung cancer. Whole RNA extracted from tumor and nontumor lung tissue, or from cryopreserved PBMC samples, was used for TCR sequencing without cell sorting. Patients were selected for TCR sequencing only if sufficient RNA was available from at least two tumor regions. Tumor and adjacent nontumor lung specimens were reviewed by a lung pathologist before selection. General conclusions and limits of the study: Counts of ubiquitous and regional expanded TCRs correlated with counts of ubiquitous and regional nonsynonymous mutations, respectively. Additional single-cell paired TCR alpha and beta sequencing was considered necessary to confirm, at a functional level, the hypothesis that regional TCRs recognize regional mutations. TCR-seq coverage of tumor T cells was estimated to be only approximately 7% for alpha chains and about 13% for beta chains. The tumor nonsynonymous mutation count correlated with the number of expanded alpha and beta TCRs within the tumor.

The source material was lung tumor tissue, sampled at surgery. The chain employs TRBV4-1 and TRBJ2-4; the D gene cannot be named for sure. This TCR derives from a female donor with early-stage non-small cell lung cancer. The bases are TGCGCCAGCAGCCAAGAAAGAGGCCTTCGTTTAAACATTCAGTACTTC. It specifies CASSQERGLRLNIQYF.